This TCR beta chain was retrieved from a study of OX40 agonist ivuxolimab in advanced cancers. Study-wide context: Ivuxolimab, which targeted the costimulatory receptor OX40 (CD134), was an agonistic, fully human IgG2 monoclonal antibody. The paper describes the monotherapy dose-escalation part (N of about 47 patients) of the phase I trial of ivuxolimab. In the dose-escalation cohort, roughly 80% of patients were male, and the mean age was roughly 60 years, with a range of about 23 to 90. Of the roughly 51 dose-escalation patients, hepatocellular carcinoma was present in about 19, melanoma in roughly 15, renal cell carcinoma in 9 and head and neck cancer in 9. Partial responses occurred in three dose-escalation patients, of whom one had hepatocellular carcinoma and two had cutaneous melanoma. Intravenous ivuxolimab was administered to patients every 2 weeks at six dose levels: 0.01, 0.1, 0.3, 1.5, 3 and 10 mg/kg. Peripheral TCRbeta sequencing aimed to test whether ivuxolimab altered TCR sequence diversity and caused clonal T-cell expansion. Prior anti-PD-1, anti-PD-L1 or anti-CTLA-4 therapy was permitted, and 30% to 45% of dose-escalation patients had received checkpoint inhibitors.

To sequence the TCRbeta CDR3 region, genomic DNA was isolated from the sorted cells. TCRbeta CDR3 regions were sequenced using the immunoSEQ Assay. Not all clones reach the TCRdb copy of this immuneACCESS table, which keeps in-frame sequences only. Checked studies attribute under half of the gap to unresolved V genes and leave the rest unexplained. In this sample the table shows tens of thousands of clones, about 80% of which occur a single time. The ten most abundant clones make up around 2.3% of the sample. The CDR3 runs 18 amino acids, cysteine and phenylalanine included. Only the CDR3 portion is preserved as DNA: 54 bases, with reading frame beginning at the first base. The trial excluded patients who had a history of autoimmune disease or were on systemic immunosuppression. Peripheral blood for TCR sequencing was collected from all dose cohorts at baseline, on cycle 4 day 1, and on cycle 7 day 1. The samples were drawn from a first-in-human, open-label, multicenter phase I dose-escalation trial of ivuxolimab. Adults with locally advanced or metastatic melanoma, renal cell, hepatocellular, or head and neck squamous cell carcinoma were enrolled in the trial. Before TCR sequencing, CD4+ T cells and CD8+ T cells from peripheral blood were sorted into separate populations.

As concerns this clone: The antigen this receptor binds is unknown. No much larger clone is present one base from it, and per-base qualities are unavailable.

Beyond this particular receptor, the publication reports: Clonal expansion of both CD4+ and CD8+ blood T cells was observed from baseline to week 6 at doses 0.1 to 3.0 mg/kg. The antigen specificity of the peripheral T cells that underwent clonal expansion was not determined. After ivuxolimab, expanded clones were on average more numerous among CD8+ T cells than among CD4+ T cells. In partial responders in the 0.1-3.0 mg/kg groups, normalized peripheral clonal expansion was found to be among the lowest, especially among CD8+ T cells. Low levels of normalized T-cell clonal expansion were also seen in some patients who did not respond.

The sample in question was CD4+ or CD8+ T cells sorted from blood, obtained in a trial of the OX40 agonist ivuxolimab. The sequence links TRBV12-1 to TRBJ2-6. TRBV12-1 corresponds to a pseudogene. The clonotype comes from an adult with an advanced solid tumor such as melanoma, head and neck, liver or kidney cancer. This receptor carries the CDR3 CASSCYGYRQSRANVLTF. Here is the DNA: TGTGCCAGCAGCTGTTACGGGTATAGACAAAGTCGGGCCAACGTCCTGACTTTC.